Included here is one TCR beta chain sequence, with context. The antigen it recognizes is unknown. Base qualities are missing; no much larger clone stands one base away. Library creation used PCR. TCRdb names Illumina HiSeq 2500 as the instrument used. To normalize quantification of the TCRbeta repertoire, the TCR libraries were built with molecular barcoding that relied on unique molecular identifiers. TCRdb applied fastp at Q25 and MiXCR to the public reads, then kept only in-frame beta chains. Identical CDR3 protein sequences are pooled into one entry, listed with their most common genes and DNA. The sample table holds 300,000 to 400,000 distinct CDR3 sequences, of which about a sixth were seen once. In total, the top ten clones hold just over 40% of the sample. The sample's treatment or condition label, in plain terms: allogeneic hematopoietic cell transplantation with graft depleted of TCRalphabeta T cells and CD19 B cells. The children who served as transplant recipients had been given grafts of TCRalphabeta/CD19-depleted allogeneic hematopoietic cells.

The sample originates from a study of T-cell reconstitution after alpha-beta-depleted transplantation in children (dated by TCRdb to the mid-2010s). As for the study more broadly: Using TCR repertoire profiling, the study followed T-cell immune reconstitution in a quantitative way in children after TCRalphabeta/CD19-depleted allogeneic hematopoietic cell transplantation. Study-wide findings and limitations: Apparently early alphabetaT-cell count recovery about two months after transplant reportedly relied on only several hundred rapidly expanded clones derived from non-depleted graft cells. In some patients, the high TCRbeta diversity seen at day 60 was put down to recipient T cells and intrathymic progenitors that had survived conditioning. Over subsequent months, a decline in hyperexpanded clone frequencies was noted, and after one year, T-cell counts and TCRbeta diversity were mostly ascribed to newly produced T cells.

CDR1 and CDR2 (LGHNA, YNFKEQ) derive from the germline V gene. Trimming at the junction amounts to 0 bases on V and 1 base on J, and the germline ends lie 10 bases apart. The CDR3, from cysteine to phenylalanine, totals 15 residues. Of the read, only the CDR3 DNA is kept; its 45 bases are in frame from base 1. The V and J genes are TRBV4-2 and TRBJ2-7; the D gene is unclear. Sequenced material: PBMCs, mostly from graft donor cells, taken 360 days after TCRalphabeta/CD19-depleted stem cell transplant. The source of this sequence is a male patient aged 2-15 years who had a stem cell transplant for acute lymphoblastic leukemia, so the T cells may come from the graft donor. The CDR3 here reads CASSQDRLCSYEQYF. Read as DNA, the sequence is TGTGCCAGCAGCCAAGACAGACTGTGTTCCTACGAGCAGTACTTC.